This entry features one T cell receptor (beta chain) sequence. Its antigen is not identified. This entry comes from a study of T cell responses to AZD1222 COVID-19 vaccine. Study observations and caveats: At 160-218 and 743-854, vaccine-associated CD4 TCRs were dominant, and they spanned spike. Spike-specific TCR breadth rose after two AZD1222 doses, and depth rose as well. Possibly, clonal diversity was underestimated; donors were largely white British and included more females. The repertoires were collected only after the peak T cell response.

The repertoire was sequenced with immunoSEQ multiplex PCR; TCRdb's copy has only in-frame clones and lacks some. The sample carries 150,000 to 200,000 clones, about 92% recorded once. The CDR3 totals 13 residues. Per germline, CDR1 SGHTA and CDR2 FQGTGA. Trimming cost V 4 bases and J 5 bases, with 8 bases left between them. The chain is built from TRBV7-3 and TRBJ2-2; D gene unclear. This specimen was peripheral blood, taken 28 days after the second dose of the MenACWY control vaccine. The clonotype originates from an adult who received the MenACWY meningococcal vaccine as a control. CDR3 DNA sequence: TGTGCCAGCAGCTCCAAGTTAACCGGGGAGCTGTTTTTT. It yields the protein CASSSKLTGELFF.